This is a list of T cell receptor beta chains from one sample in a study of regulatory T cells in long-lasting Graves disease. MiXCR, applied by TCRdb to the multiplex PCR reads, yields one record per CDR3 protein. The sample holds approximately 390,000 distinct CDR3 sequences, roughly 17% seen once. The sample also formed part of further work on T cells in Graves' hyperthyroidism and ophthalmopathy.

The sample in question was peripheral blood mononuclear cells (PBMCs), obtained at new diagnosis, from a patient treated with antithyroid drugs. The receptors were sampled from a woman aged 18 to 35 with Graves disease. The CDR3 runs from the conserved cysteine through the conserved F or W. The D gene is left open where the match is weak. Expanded clones are given a class, and other clones once, few, many or no size at all.

TGTGCCCTACAAACGGGCGAGGGAAACACCGGGGAGCTGTTTTTT,CALQTGEGNTGELFF,NA,TRBV10-3,NA,TRBJ2-2
TGTGCCAGCAGTTCCAGGGCAGCCGGGCATTTTGACGAGCAGTACTTC,CASSSRAAGHFDEQYF,NA,TRBV28,many,TRBJ2-7
TGCAGTGCTAGCCCCGTAGACAGCCGAGGTGGAAACACCATATATTTT,CSASPVDSRGGNTIYF,NA,TRBV20-1,many,TRBJ1-3
TGTGCCAGCAGTGACGGGACTAGCGGTAATGAGCAGTTCTTC,CASSDGTSGNEQFF,TRBD2,TRBV6-4,many,TRBJ2-1
TGTGCCAGCAGAGATTACGGGAGTCTGGGCTACACCTTC,CASRDYGSLGYTF,NA,TRBV2,NA,TRBJ1-2
TGTGCCAGCAGTGACGGGACGGAGAATCAGCCCCAGCATTTT,CASSDGTENQPQHF,NA,TRBV6-1,many,TRBJ1-5
TGTGCCAGCAGTTACTCGAGGGACAGAGTGTACACCTTC,CASSYSRDRVYTF,TRBD1,TRBV6-6,few,TRBJ1-2
TGTGCCAGCAGCATAGGTGTCACCGGGGAGCTGTTTTTT,CASSIGVTGELFF,NA,TRBV9,few,TRBJ2-2
TGTGCCAGCAGTACTACCGGGACTCAACAAGAGACCCAGTACTTC,CASSTTGTQQETQYF,NA,TRBV27,many,TRBJ2-5
TGTGCCAGCAGCCAATCTGCCGGGACAGGGGTTTCACCCCTCCACTTT,CASSQSAGTGVSPLHF,TRBD1,TRBV3-1,many,TRBJ1-6
TGTGCCAGCAGCTTCGGGACAGGGTACAATCAGCCCCAGCATTTT,CASSFGTGYNQPQHF,TRBD1,TRBV11-2,many,TRBJ1-5
TGTGCCAGCAGCTGGGGGGCCCTAGCGGGGGAATACAATGAGCAGTTCTTC,CASSWGALAGEYNEQFF,TRBD2,TRBV7-9,few,TRBJ2-1
TGTGCCAGCACCAACCTCAGGGGAGGCGGAAACATTCAGTACTTC,CASTNLRGGGNIQYF,NA,TRBV6-1,many,TRBJ2-4
TGCAGTGCTGGGGGCCGGACTAGCGGGAGAAGTCCCGAGCAGTACTTC,CSAGGRTSGRSPEQYF,TRBD2,TRBV20-1,few,TRBJ2-7
TGTGCCACCAGTGATCCAAGCGGGAGCCCGTACAATGAGCAGTTCTTC,CATSDPSGSPYNEQFF,TRBD2,TRBV24-1,NA,TRBJ2-1
TGCAGTGCTAGAGATCGAGTGGCGGGATCTCGGGCCGAGCAGTACTTC,CSARDRVAGSRAEQYF,NA,TRBV20-1,many,TRBJ2-7
TGTGCCAGCAGCCCTGGGTCTCCGAACACTGAAGCTTTCTTT,CASSPGSPNTEAFF,NA,TRBV6-4,many,TRBJ1-1
TGTGCCAGCAGCTCCCCGATGACTAGCGGATACGAGCAGTACTTC,CASSSPMTSGYEQYF,TRBD2,TRBV7-9,many,TRBJ2-7
TGTGCCAGCAGCCTGGGACAGATCTCTGGAAACACCATATATTTT,CASSLGQISGNTIYF,TRBD1,TRBV12-3/TRBV12-4,few,TRBJ1-3
TGTGCCAGCAGCAGTTTATTGGCGGGGAACACTGAAGCTTTCTTT,CASSSLLAGNTEAFF,NA,TRBV28,many,TRBJ1-1
TGTGCCAGCAGCCCCAGGACACTACGCTCCTACGAGCAGTACTTC,CASSPRTLRSYEQYF,NA,TRBV7-8,many,TRBJ2-7
TGTGCCAGCAGCACCGGGACTTCCAGGAGCTCCTATAATTCACCCCTCCACTTT,CASSTGTSRSSYNSPLHF,NA,TRBV4-2,few,TRBJ1-6
TGTGCCAGCAGATCCGGACAGGGTATCACCTACGAGCAGTACTTC,CASRSGQGITYEQYF,TRBD1,TRBV2,many,TRBJ2-7
TGTGCCAGCATTCTCCCCCCGAACTATGGCTACACCTTC,CASILPPNYGYTF,NA,TRBV7-2,few,TRBJ1-2
TGTGCCAGCAGGTCGGGTTTGTCCTACGAGCAGTACTTC,CASRSGLSYEQYF,NA,TRBV28,few,TRBJ2-7
TGTGCCACCAGTGACCGCACAGGGTTTGGCGAGACCCAGTACTTC,CATSDRTGFGETQYF,NA,TRBV24-1,many,TRBJ2-5
TGTGCCAGCAGTGAGGCAGGATTTGTTAGCAATCAGCCCCAGCATTTT,CASSEAGFVSNQPQHF,NA,TRBV6-1,many,TRBJ1-5
TGTGCCAGCAGCCCAGGGTGGGGGGCCCATTTT,CASSPGWGAHF,NA,TRBV11-2,NA,TRBJ2-3
TGTGCCAGTAGTACCCATCCCGGGACAACGAATAACTATGGCTACACCTTC,CASSTHPGTTNNYGYTF,NA,TRBV19,NA,TRBJ1-2
TGCAGTGCTAGAGAGGGCACAGGGGTCCCGGAAAAAGCTTTCTTT,CSAREGTGVPEKAFF,TRBD1,TRBV20-1,NA,TRBJ1-1
TGTGCCTGGAGTAGGGATCGCACTGGCTCCTACAATGAGCAGTTCTTC,CAWSRDRTGSYNEQFF,NA,TRBV30,many,TRBJ2-1
TGTGCCAGCAGGTGGGGAATCGGCAAAAACATTCAGTACTTC,CASRWGIGKNIQYF,NA,TRBV28,many,TRBJ2-4
TGCGCCAGCAGCCACGGATGGATCAACACTGAAGCTTTCTTT,CASSHGWINTEAFF,NA,TRBV5-1,NA,TRBJ1-1
TGTGCCAGCAGCCCTATATACTTAGCGAACGAGCAGTACTTC,CASSPIYLANEQYF,NA,TRBV13,few,TRBJ2-7
TGCAGTGCTAGAGAAGCGGGAGAGGTGTGGGGCACAGATACGCAGTATTTT,CSAREAGEVWGTDTQYF,TRBD2,TRBV20-1,many,TRBJ2-3